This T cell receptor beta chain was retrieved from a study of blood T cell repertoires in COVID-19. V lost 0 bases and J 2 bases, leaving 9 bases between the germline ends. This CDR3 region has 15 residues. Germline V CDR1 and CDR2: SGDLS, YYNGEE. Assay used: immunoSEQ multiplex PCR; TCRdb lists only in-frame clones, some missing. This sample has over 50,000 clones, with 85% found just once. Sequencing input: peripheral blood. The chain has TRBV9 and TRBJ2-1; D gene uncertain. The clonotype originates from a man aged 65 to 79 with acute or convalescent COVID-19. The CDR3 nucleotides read TGTGCCAGCAGCGTAGATGGCGGCCCCTACAATGAGCAGTTCTTC. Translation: CASSVDGGPYNEQFF.